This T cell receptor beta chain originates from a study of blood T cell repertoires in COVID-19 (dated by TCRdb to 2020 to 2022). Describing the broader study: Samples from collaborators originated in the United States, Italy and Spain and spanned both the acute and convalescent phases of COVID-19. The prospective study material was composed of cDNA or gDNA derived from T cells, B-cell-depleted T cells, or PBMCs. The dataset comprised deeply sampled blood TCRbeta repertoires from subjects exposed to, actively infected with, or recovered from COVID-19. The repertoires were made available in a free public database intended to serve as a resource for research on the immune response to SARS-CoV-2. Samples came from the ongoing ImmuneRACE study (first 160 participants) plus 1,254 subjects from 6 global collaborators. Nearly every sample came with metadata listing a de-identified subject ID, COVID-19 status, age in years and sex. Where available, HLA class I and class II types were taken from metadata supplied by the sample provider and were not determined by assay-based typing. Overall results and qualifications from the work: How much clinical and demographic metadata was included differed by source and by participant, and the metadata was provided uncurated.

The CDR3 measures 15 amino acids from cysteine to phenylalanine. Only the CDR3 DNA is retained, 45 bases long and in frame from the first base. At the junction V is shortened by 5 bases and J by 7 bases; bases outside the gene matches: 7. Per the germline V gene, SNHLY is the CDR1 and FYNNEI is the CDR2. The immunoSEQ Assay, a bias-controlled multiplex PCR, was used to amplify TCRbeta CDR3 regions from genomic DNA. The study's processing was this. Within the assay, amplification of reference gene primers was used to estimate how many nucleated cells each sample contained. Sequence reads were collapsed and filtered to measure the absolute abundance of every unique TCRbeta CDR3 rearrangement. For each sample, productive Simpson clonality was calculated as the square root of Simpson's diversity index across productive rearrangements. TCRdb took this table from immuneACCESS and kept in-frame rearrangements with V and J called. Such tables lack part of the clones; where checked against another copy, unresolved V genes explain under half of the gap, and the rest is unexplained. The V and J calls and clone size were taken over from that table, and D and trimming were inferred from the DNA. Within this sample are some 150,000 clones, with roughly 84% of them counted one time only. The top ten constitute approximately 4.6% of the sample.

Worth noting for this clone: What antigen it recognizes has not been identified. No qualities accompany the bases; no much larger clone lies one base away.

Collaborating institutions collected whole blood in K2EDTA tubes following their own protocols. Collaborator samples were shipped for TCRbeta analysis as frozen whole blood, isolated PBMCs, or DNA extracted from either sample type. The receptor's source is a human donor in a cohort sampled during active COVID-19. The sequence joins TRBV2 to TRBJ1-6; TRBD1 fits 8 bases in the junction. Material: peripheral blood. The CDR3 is CASSQGAGGNSPLHF. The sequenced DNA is TGTGCCAGCAGTCAGGGGGCAGGGGGGAATTCACCCCTCCACTTT.